This is a list of T cell receptor beta chains from one sample in a study of blood T cell repertoires in COVID-19. The data were produced by immunoSEQ multiplex PCR, yet TCRdb's version contains in-frame clones alone and is incomplete. The sample records approximately 170,000 clones, 80% to 85% being singletons. The sequencing sample was made of peripheral blood. The receptor set was obtained from a human donor with acute or convalescent COVID-19. The donor label of this sample is uncertain. The CDR3 runs from the conserved cysteine through the conserved F or W. D genes are given only for firm matches. Rows may omit the clone size; those that give it use once, few, many or a size class.

v_call	j_call	d_call	clone_size	cdr3_aa	cdr3_nt
TRBV7-2	TRBJ2-2	NA	NA	CASSSSTGELFF	TGTGCCAGCAGCTCCTCCACCGGGGAGCTGTTTTTT
TRBV5-4	TRBJ2-2	NA	NA	CASSTDQNTGELFF	TGTGCCAGCAGCACAGACCAGAACACCGGGGAGCTGTTTTTT
TRBV2	TRBJ1-5	TRBD1	NA	CASSEAGAGGWPQHF	TGTGCCAGCAGTGAAGCCGGGGCAGGGGGATGGCCCCAGCATTTT
TRBV2	TRBJ1-3	NA	NA	CASSEDGDISGNTIYF	TGTGCCAGCAGTGAAGACGGAGATATTTCTGGAAACACCATATATTTT
TRBV19	TRBJ1-5	NA	NA	CASNIGESGSNQPQHF	TGTGCCAGTAATATAGGGGAGAGCGGGAGCAATCAGCCCCAGCATTTT
TRBV4-1	TRBJ2-3	TRBD2	few	CASSPSGLARDTQYF	TGCGCCAGCAGCCCTTCCGGACTAGCAAGAGATACGCAGTATTTT
TRBV5-1	TRBJ1-2	TRBD1	NA	CASSPDREVYGYTF	TGCGCCAGCAGCCCGGACAGGGAGGTCTATGGCTACACCTTC
TRBV27	TRBJ1-1	TRBD1	few	CASSGVDRVWTEAFF	TGTGCCAGCAGTGGGGTGGACAGGGTATGGACTGAAGCTTTCTTT
TRBV5-1	TRBJ2-1	TRBD1	once	CASSLGTGTLSNEQFF	TGCGCCAGCAGCTTGGGGACAGGGACTTTATCAAATGAGCAGTTCTTC
TRBV3-1/TRBV3-2	TRBJ1-2	NA	few	CASSQESGRTYGYTF	TGTGCCAGCAGCCAAGAAAGCGGACGGACCTATGGCTACACCTTC
TRBV6-5	TRBJ2-5	NA	NA	CASSRTDQETQYF	TGTGCCAGCAGTCGGACAGATCAAGAGACCCAGTACTTC
TRBV4-1	TRBJ1-2	NA	NA	CASSQDELNYGYTF	TGCGCCAGCAGCCAAGATGAGCTGAACTATGGCTACACCTTC
TRBV10-1	TRBJ2-3	TRBD1	NA	CASSEGTGRPDTQYF	TGCGCCAGCAGTGAGGGGACAGGGAGACCAGATACGCAGTATTTT
TRBV9	TRBJ2-6	NA	once	CASSQRHMLAVSGANVLTF	TGTGCCAGCAGCCAACGACATATGCTGGCTGTATCTGGGGCCAACGTCCTGACTTTC
TRBV7-3	TRBJ2-5	TRBD2	NA	CASGTGGEETQYF	TGTGCCAGCGGGACGGGAGGAGAAGAGACCCAGTACTTC
TRBV2	TRBJ2-5	TRBD2	NA	CASSPKGAAGGGTQYF	TGTGCCAGCAGTCCCAAAGGAGCAGCGGGGGGAGGAACCCAGTACTTC
TRBV5-1	TRBJ1-1	NA	NA	CASSLAAGSTEAFF	TGCGCCAGCAGCTTGGCGGCCGGGAGCACTGAAGCTTTCTTT
TRBV3-1/TRBV3-2	TRBJ1-3	NA	NA	CASSQDWGRGAGNTIYF	TGTGCCAGCAGCCAAGATTGGGGGAGGGGAGCTGGAAACACCATATATTTT
TRBV19	TRBJ2-1	NA	NA	CASSITGAGNEQFF	TGTGCCAGTAGTATAACCGGGGCGGGAAATGAGCAGTTCTTC
TRBV2	TRBJ1-5	NA	NA	CASNPEGRPQPQHF	TGTGCCAGCAACCCTGAGGGTCGGCCCCAGCCCCAGCATTTT
TRBV15	TRBJ2-7	NA	once	CATSSHLGLGYEQYF	TGTGCCACCAGCAGTCATTTGGGCCTGGGCTACGAGCAGTACTTC
TRBV27	TRBJ1-2	NA	NA	CASGSLQGFYGYTF	TGTGCCAGCGGTTCCCTTCAGGGTTTCTATGGCTACACCTTC
TRBV9	TRBJ1-3	NA	NA	CASSQTGTGDTIYF	TGTGCCAGCAGCCAGACCGGGACTGGAGACACCATATATTTT
TRBV5-1	TRBJ1-6	TRBD1	NA	CASSSTGGNSPLHF	TGCGCCAGCAGCTCCACAGGGGGTAATTCACCCCTCCACTTT
TRBV18	TRBJ2-3	NA	NA	CASSAPGGALTDTQYF	TGTGCCAGCTCTGCGCCGGGCGGGGCACTCACAGATACGCAGTATTTT
TRBV2	TRBJ2-7	NA	NA	CASTGLVGEQYF	TGTGCCAGCACGGGACTCGTCGGCGAGCAGTACTTC
TRBV29-1	TRBJ1-5	TRBD1	NA	CSVFTGDNQPQHF	TGCAGCGTATTTACAGGGGACAATCAGCCCCAGCATTTT
TRBV10-3	TRBJ2-7	TRBD2	once	CAINGGSSYEQYF	TGTGCCATCAACGGGGGGAGCTCCTACGAGCAGTACTTC
TRBV19	TRBJ2-7	NA	NA	CASSIGPGYSYEQYF	TGTGCCAGTAGTATAGGTCCAGGGTACTCCTACGAGCAGTACTTC
TRBV30	TRBJ1-2	TRBD1	few	CAWRDPGTGGYYGYTF	TGTGCCTGGAGAGATCCAGGGACAGGGGGCTACTATGGCTACACCTTC
TRBV25-1	TRBJ1-2	NA	NA	CASSEAWADYYGYTF	TGTGCCAGCAGTGAAGCCTGGGCGGACTACTATGGCTACACCTTC
TRBV13	TRBJ1-5	NA	NA	CASSLAGGSGNQPQHF	TGTGCCAGCAGCTTAGCCGGGGGGAGTGGCAATCAGCCCCAGCATTTT
TRBV12-3/TRBV12-4	TRBJ2-2	NA	NA	CASSLRVTGELFF	TGTGCCAGCAGTTTGAGGGTTACCGGGGAGCTGTTTTTT
TRBV4-1	TRBJ2-7	NA	NA	CASSQDESPTYEQYF	TGCGCCAGCAGCCAAGATGAGAGTCCGACCTACGAGCAGTACTTC
TRBV2	TRBJ1-1	NA	NA	CASRSPGSTEAFF	TGTGCCAGCAGATCCCCGGGGAGCACTGAAGCTTTCTTT
TRBV11-1	TRBJ2-7	TRBD1	few	CASSLNWDRASYEQYF	TGTGCCAGCAGCTTAAACTGGGACAGGGCTTCCTACGAGCAGTACTTC